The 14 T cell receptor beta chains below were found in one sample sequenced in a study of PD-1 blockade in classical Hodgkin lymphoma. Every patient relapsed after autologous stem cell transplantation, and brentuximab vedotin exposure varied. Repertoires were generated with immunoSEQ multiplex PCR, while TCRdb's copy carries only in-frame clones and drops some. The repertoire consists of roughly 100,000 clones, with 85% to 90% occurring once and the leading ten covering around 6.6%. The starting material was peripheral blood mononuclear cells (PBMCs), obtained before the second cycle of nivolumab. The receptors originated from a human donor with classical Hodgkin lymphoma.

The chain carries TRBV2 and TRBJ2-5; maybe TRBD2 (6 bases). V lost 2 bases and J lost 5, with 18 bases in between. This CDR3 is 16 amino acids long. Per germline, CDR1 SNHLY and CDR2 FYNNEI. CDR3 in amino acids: CASSEFGQGGPETQYF. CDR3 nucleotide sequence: TGTGCCAGCAGTGAATTTGGGCAGGGAGGCCCCGAGACCCAGTACTTC.

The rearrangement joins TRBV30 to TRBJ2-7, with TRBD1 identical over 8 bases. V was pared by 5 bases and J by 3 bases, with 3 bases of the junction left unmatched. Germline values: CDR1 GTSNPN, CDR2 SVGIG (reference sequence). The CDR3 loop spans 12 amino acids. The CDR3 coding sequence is TGTGCCTGGGGACAGGGATTCTACGAGCAGTACTTC. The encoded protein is CAWGQGFYEQYF.

The CDR3 sequence is CASTPDGTYEQYF. DNA of the CDR3: TGTGCCAGCACCCCGGACGGGACCTACGAGCAGTACTTC. This rearrangement joins TRBV6-5 to TRBJ2-7, with a weak D call TRBD2 (5 bases). Trimming removed 7 bases from V and 2 bases from J, with 12 bases in between. This CDR3 has 13 residues. Germline CDR1 is MNHEY and CDR2 is SVGAGI.

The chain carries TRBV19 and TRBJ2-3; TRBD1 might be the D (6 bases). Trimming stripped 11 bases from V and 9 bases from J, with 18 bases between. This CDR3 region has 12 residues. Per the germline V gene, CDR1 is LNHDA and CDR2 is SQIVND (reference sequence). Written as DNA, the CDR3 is TGTGCCGCCACAACAGGGACCGGGACGCAGTATTTT. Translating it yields CAATTGTGTQYF. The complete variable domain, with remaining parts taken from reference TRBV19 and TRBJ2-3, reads DGGITQSPKYLFRKEGQNVTLSCEQNLNHDAMYWYRQDPGQGLRLIYYSQIVNDFQKGDIAEGYSVSREKKESFPLTVTSAQKNPTAFYLCAATTGTGTQYFGPGTRLTVL.

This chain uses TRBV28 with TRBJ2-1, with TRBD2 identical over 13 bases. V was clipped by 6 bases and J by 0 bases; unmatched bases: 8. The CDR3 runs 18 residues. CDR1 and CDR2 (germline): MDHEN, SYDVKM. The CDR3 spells CASRPGLAGSLSYNEQFF. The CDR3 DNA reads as TGTGCCAGCAGGCCGGGACTAGCGGGGTCCCTCTCCTACAATGAGCAGTTCTTC.

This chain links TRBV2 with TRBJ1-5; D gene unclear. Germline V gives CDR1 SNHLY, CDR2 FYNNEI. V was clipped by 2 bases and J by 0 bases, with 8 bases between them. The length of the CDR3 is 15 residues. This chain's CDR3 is CASSEPSYSNQPQHF. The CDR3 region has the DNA TGTGCCAGCAGTGAACCCAGTTATAGCAATCAGCCCCAGCATTTT.

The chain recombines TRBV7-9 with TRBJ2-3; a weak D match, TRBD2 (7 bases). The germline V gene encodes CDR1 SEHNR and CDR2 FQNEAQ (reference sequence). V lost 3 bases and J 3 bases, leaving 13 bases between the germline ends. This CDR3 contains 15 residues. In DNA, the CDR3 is TGTGCCAGCAGCTTCGTAGGGGGGGCAACAGATACGCAGTATTTT. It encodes CASSFVGGATDTQYF.

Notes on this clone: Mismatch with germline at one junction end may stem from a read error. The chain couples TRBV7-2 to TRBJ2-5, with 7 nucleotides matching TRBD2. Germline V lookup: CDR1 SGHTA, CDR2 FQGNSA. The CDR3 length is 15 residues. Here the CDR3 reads CASSLAKSGDETQYF. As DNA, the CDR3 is TGTGCCAGCAGCCTAGCGAAAAGCGGGGATGAGACCCAGTACTTC.

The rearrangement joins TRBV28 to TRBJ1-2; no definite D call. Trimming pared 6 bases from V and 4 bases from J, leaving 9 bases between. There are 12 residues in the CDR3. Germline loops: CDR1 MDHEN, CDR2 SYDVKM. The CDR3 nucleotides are TGTGCCAGCAGGGAGAATTCCTATGGCTACACCTTC. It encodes CASRENSYGYTF.

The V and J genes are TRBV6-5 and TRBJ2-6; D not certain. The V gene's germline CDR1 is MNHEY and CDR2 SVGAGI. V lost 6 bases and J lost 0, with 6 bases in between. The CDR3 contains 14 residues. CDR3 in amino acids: CASSRSSGANVLTF. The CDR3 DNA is TGTGCCAGCAGCCGAAGCTCTGGGGCCAACGTCCTGACTTTC.

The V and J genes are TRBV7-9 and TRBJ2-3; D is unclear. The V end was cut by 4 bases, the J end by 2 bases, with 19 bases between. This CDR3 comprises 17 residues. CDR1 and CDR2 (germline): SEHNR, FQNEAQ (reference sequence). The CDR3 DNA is TGTGCCAGCAGCTCCTTGGGTAGCCGTGTTATCACAGATACGCAGTATTTT. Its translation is CASSSLGSRVITDTQYF.

CDR3 bases: TGTGCCAGCAGCTTAGCAGGGCAAGATACGCAGTATTTT. Its translation: CASSLAGQDTQYF. V gene TRBV11-2 combines with J gene TRBJ2-3, with D perhaps TRBD1 (5 bases). CDR3 length: 13 amino acids. Trimming pared 1 base from V and 5 bases from J, leaving 7 bases between. CDR1 is SGHAT and CDR2 is FQNNGV in the germline V gene. Full variable domain (remainder filled in from reference TRBV11-2 and TRBJ2-3): EAGVAQSPRYKIIEKRQSVAFWCNPISGHATLYWYQQILGQGPKLLIQFQNNGVVDDSQLPKDRFSAERLKGVDSTLKIQPAKLEDSAVYLCASSLAGQDTQYFGPGTRLTVL.

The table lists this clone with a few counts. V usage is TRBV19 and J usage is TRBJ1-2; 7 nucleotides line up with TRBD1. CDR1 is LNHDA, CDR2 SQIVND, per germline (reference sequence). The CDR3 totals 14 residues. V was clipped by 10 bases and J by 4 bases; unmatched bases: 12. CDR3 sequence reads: CATRRQGPPYGYTF. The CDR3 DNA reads TGTGCCACCCGCAGACAGGGCCCTCCCTATGGCTACACCTTC.

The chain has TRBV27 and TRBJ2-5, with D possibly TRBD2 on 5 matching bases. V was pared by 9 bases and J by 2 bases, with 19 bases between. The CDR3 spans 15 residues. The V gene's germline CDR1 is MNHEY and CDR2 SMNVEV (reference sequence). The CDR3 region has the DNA TGTGCCAGTACAAGGACTGTTAACCCGCAAGAGACCCAGTACTTC. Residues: CASTRTVNPQETQYF.